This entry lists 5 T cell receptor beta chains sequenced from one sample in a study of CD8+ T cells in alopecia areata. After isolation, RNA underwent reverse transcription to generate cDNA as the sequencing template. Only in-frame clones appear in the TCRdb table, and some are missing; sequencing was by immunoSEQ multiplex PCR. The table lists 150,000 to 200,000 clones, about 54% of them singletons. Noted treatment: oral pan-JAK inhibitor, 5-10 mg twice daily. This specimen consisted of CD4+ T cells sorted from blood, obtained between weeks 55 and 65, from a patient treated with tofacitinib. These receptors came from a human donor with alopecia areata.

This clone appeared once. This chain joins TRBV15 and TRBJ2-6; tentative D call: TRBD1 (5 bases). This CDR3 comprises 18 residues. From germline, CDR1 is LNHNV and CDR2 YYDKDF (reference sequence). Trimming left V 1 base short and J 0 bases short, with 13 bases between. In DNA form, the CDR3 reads TGTGCCACCAGCAGAGTCGGTGGACACCTCTCTGGGGCCAACGTCCTGACTTTC. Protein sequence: CATSRVGGHLSGANVLTF.

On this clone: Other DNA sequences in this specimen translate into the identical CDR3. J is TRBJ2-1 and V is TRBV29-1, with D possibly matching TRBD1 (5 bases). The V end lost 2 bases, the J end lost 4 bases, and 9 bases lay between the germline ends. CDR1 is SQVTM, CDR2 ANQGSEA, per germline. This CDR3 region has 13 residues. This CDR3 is CSVETGRYNEQFF. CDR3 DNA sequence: TGCAGCGTTGAAACAGGCCGATACAATGAGCAGTTCTTC.

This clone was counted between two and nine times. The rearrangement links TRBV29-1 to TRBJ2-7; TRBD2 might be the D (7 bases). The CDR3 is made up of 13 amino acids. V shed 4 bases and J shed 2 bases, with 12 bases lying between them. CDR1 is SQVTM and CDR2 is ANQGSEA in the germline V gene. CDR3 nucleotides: TGCAGCGTTGCGACGGGGGGCCCCTACGAGCAGTACTTC. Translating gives CSVATGGPYEQYF.

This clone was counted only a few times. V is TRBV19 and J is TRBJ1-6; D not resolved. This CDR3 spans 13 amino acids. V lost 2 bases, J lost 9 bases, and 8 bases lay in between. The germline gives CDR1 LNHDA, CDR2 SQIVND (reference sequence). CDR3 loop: CASSISAGSPLHF. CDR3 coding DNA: TGTGCCAGTAGTATAAGCGCCGGTTCACCCCTCCACTTT.

The CDR3 here is CASSVGQANEQFF. DNA of the CDR3: TGTGCCAGCAGCGTAGGTCAGGCGAATGAGCAGTTCTTC. The V gene is TRBV9, the J gene TRBJ2-1; D is uncertain. The CDR3 contains 13 residues. Per germline, CDR1 SGDLS and CDR2 YYNGEE. The V end lost 0 bases, the J end lost 7 bases, and 8 bases lay between the germline ends.